These 32 T cell receptor beta chains originate from one sample sequenced in a study of tumor-infiltrating lymphocytes in primary liver carcinoma. Germline DNA was extracted too, while blood RNA derived from unsorted whole blood. Constant-region priming of around 530 ng total RNA yielded TCR beta cDNA. What produced the TCR beta libraries was three nested multiplex PCR rounds using slightly modified ARM-PCR. Primers for the first two PCR rounds were TRBV1-TRBV30 forward primers and a C-beta reverse primer (approximately 10 cycles per round). From the multiplex PCR reads, TCRdb called clonotypes with MiXCR, one entry per CDR3 protein. This sample has 250,000 to 350,000 distinct CDR3 sequences, with roughly three fifths found just once. Sequencing was carried out using peripheral blood. The receptors originated from a woman aged 30 to 39 with primary liver carcinoma and hepatitis B virus infection.

As regards this clonotype: A junction boundary mismatches the germline segment, possibly from a read error. The chain recombines TRBV12-5 with TRBJ2-6; D possibly matches TRBD1 or TRBD2 (5 bases each). Germline V CDR1 and CDR2: LGHNT, FRNRAP. The CDR3 extends over 16 amino acids. The CDR3 sequence: CASGLVPSGGAIVLTF. The CDR3 DNA reads as TGTGCTAGTGGTTTGGTTCCCAGCGGTGGGGCCATCGTCCTGACTTTC.

This clonotype came up many times. The chain links TRBV6-6 to TRBJ2-7; TRBD1 agrees at 12 bases. The CDR3 is made up of 15 amino acids. Trimming took 6 bases from V and 4 from J; bases not matched to a gene: 7. Germline assignment: CDR1 MNHNY and CDR2 SVGAGI (reference sequence). The CDR3 protein is CASRTGTGGQYEQYF. CDR3 bases: TGTGCCAGCAGGACCGGGACAGGGGGCCAATACGAGCAGTACTTC.

A word on this clonotype: It may be a read error: a sequence one base away is much more abundant. The rearrangement links TRBV10-3 to TRBJ2-1, with D possibly called TRBD1 or TRBD2 (7 bases each). Germline V gene lookup returns CDR1 ENHRY and CDR2 SYGVKD. This CDR3 contains 15 residues. CDR3 residues: CTISEGAGVRNEQFF. CDR3 nucleotides: TGTACCATCAGTGAGGGGGCGGGAGTTCGGAATGAGCAGTTCTTC.

This clonotype turned up a few times. The V call is TRBV5-4, the J call TRBJ2-1; D gene uncertain. Per germline, CDR1 SGHNT and CDR2 YYREEE (reference sequence). This CDR3 has 14 residues. Trimming left V 0 bases short and J 7 bases short, with 11 bases between. CDR3 amino acids: CASSLGGVRNEQFF. The CDR3 DNA follows: TGTGCCAGCAGCTTGGGAGGTGTAAGGAATGAGCAGTTCTTC.

This clonotype has just one count. Relative to the germline gene, one junction end is altered; a read error may explain this. The rearrangement uses TRBV6-2 or TRBV6-3 and TRBJ2-5; 11 positions match TRBD2. CDR3 length equals 15 residues. CDR1 and CDR2 from the germline V gene are MNHEY and SVGEGT. The CDR3 sequence is CVSTELAGVVESQYF. CDR3 bases: TGTGTCAGCACCGAACTAGCGGGAGTCGTGGAGAGCCAGTACTTC.

The CDR3, as DNA: TGCAGCGTCGCCGGGACAGGGAATGAAAAACTGTTTTTT. It specifies CSVAGTGNEKLFF. This chain joins TRBV29-1 and TRBJ1-4; 9 bases fit TRBD1. CDR1 is SQVTM, CDR2 ANQGSEA, per germline. The CDR3 loop spans 13 amino acids. V dropped 6 bases and J dropped 5; count of bases not matched to a gene: 4.

The CDR3 reads CASSFSGRYEQYF. Written as DNA, the CDR3 is TGTGCCAGCAGCTTTAGCGGGAGGTACGAGCAGTACTTC. V is TRBV7-9 and J is TRBJ2-7; 10 positions match TRBD2. The V gene end was trimmed by 3 bases and the J gene end by 4 bases; junction bases not matched to a gene: 0. Germline-derived CDR1 and CDR2 are SEHNR and FQNEAQ (reference sequence). This CDR3 is built from 13 residues.

With respect to this clonotype: This could be a read error, since a much larger clone is one nucleotide away. The rearrangement links TRBV6-6 to TRBJ2-1, with 8 bases matching TRBD2. Germline CDR1 is MNHNY and CDR2 is SVGAGI (reference sequence). The CDR3 runs 15 residues. The CDR3 spells CAGSTTSGPHNEQFF. CDR3 DNA: TGTGCCGGCAGTACAACTAGCGGACCCCACAATGAGCAGTTCTTC.

This clonotype was observed a few times. This chain connects TRBV6-5 to TRBJ2-7, with 8 bases lining up with TRBD1. V lost 6 bases and J lost 2; bases outside the gene matches: 9. CDR1 and CDR2 from the germline V gene are MNHEY and SVGAGI. The CDR3 runs to 15 residues. This CDR3 is CASSHRDRRPYEQYF. The CDR3 DNA sequence: TGTGCCAGCAGCCACCGGGACAGGCGCCCCTACGAGCAGTACTTC.

This clonotype has only one observation. This CDR3 reads CASSVGGTGELFF. In DNA form, the CDR3 reads TGTGCCAGCAGCGTAGGGGGAACTGGGGAGCTGTTTTTT. The V gene is TRBV9, the J gene TRBJ2-2; D not resolved. The CDR3 contains 13 residues. V was pared by 0 bases and J by 8 bases, with 8 bases between. The germline CDR1 and CDR2 sequences are SGDLS and YYNGEE.

As concerns this clonotype: This sequence may be a read error, since a much larger clone differs from it by one base. The chain has TRBV4-1 and TRBJ1-4; weak D call: TRBD1 (6 bases). Germline values: CDR1 MGHRA, CDR2 YSYEKL. The CDR3 length is 13 residues. CDR3 DNA sequence: TGCGCCCGCAGCCAGGGGACGGGTGAAAAACTGTTTTTT. This gives the protein CARSQGTGEKLFF.

A few counts support this clonotype. V is TRBV28 and J is TRBJ2-1; 8 nucleotides line up with TRBD2. Trimming took 10 bases from V and 4 from J; bases not matched to a gene: 12. CDR3 length: 15 residues. Germline V gene sequence: CDR1 MDHEN, CDR2 SYDVKM. The CDR3 DNA reads TGTGCCACCAGCAGAACTAGCGGAAAATACAATGAGCAGTTCTTC. This sequence encodes CATSRTSGKYNEQFF.

As to this clonotype: A single base separates this from a much larger clone, so it may be a read error. The genes are TRBV4-1 and TRBJ2-3; perhaps TRBD2 as D (5 bases). The germline V gene has CDR1 MGHRA and CDR2 YSYEKL. V gave up 0 bases and J gave up 1 base, with 26 bases separating them. The CDR3 runs 21 residues. In DNA, the CDR3 is TGCGCCAGCAGCCAAGAACGTCGAGAGGGCCTGTTAGGCGTAGGCACAGATACGCAGTATTTT. Translated: CASSQERREGLLGVGTDTQYF.

The gene calls are TRBV28 and TRBJ2-5, with no clear D. The V end lost 6 bases, the J end lost 6 bases, and 17 bases lay between the germline ends. The CDR3 totals 14 residues. From germline, CDR1 is MDHEN and CDR2 SYDVKM. Written as DNA, the CDR3 is TGTGCCAGCAGGACGGAACTTAAAGGGAAGACCCAGTACTTC. Its translation is CASRTELKGKTQYF. Using reference TRBV28 and TRBJ2-5 for the parts outside the CDR3, the full variable domain is DVKVTQSSRYLVKRTGEKVFLECVQDMDHENMFWYRQDPGLGLRLIYFSYDVKMKEKGDIPEGYSVSREKKERFSLILESASTNQTSMYLCASRTELKGKTQYFGPGTRLLVL.

The V gene is TRBV6-6, the J gene TRBJ2-1; D is unresolved. This CDR3 contains 12 residues. V shed 2 bases and J shed 11 bases, with 10 bases lying between them. Looked up from germline, CDR1 is MNHNY and CDR2 is SVGAGI (reference sequence). In DNA, the CDR3 is TGTGCCAGCAGTTACCCGGACGTTAAGCAGTTCTTC. It codes for CASSYPDVKQFF.

For this clonotype: A much larger clone is a single base away; this may be a read error. The chain is built from TRBV6-1 and TRBJ2-7; D is perhaps TRBD2 (6 bases). From germline, CDR1 is MNHNS and CDR2 SASEGT. CDR3 length: 16 residues. The CDR3 DNA sequence: TGTGACAGCAGTGAAGCAAGCGGGTTCGGCTCCTACGAGCAGTACTTC. This codes for CDSSEASGFGSYEQYF.

This clonotype was seen at least ten times. The rearrangement uses TRBV4-1 and TRBJ2-2, with 7 bases matching TRBD2. J was trimmed by 7 bases and V by 0 bases; bases with no gene match: 5. CDR1 is MGHRA, CDR2 YSYEKL, per germline. This CDR3 contains 15 residues. CDR3 in amino acids: CASSQDGRSGGELFF. CDR3 nucleotides: TGCGCCAGCAGCCAAGACGGGAGGTCAGGCGGGGAGCTGTTTTTT.

About this clonotype: An end of the junction differs from the germline gene, which may be a read error. The chain combines TRBV11-2 with TRBJ2-3; 9 bases are shared with TRBD1. Germline V CDR1 and CDR2: SGHAT, FQNNGV. This CDR3 is 16 amino acids long. DNA of the CDR3: TGTGCCAGTAGCTGTACCGGGACAGGGTTTAGAGATACGCAGTATTTT. As protein: CASSCTGTGFRDTQYF.

Details on this clonotype: Since a much larger clone is just one base distant, this may be a read error. The chain combines TRBV29-1 with TRBJ2-2; TRBD1 might be the D (5 bases). The CDR3 runs to 13 residues. CDR1 and CDR2 from the germline V gene are SQVTM and ANQGSEA. CDR3 region: CSVEHVDTRELFF. CDR3 bases: TGCAGCGTTGAACACGTGGACACCAGGGAGCTGTTTTTT.

This clonotype was counted between two and nine times. V usage is TRBV4-3 and J usage is TRBJ2-3; TRBD2 matches at 14 bases. The CDR3 loop spans 18 amino acids. V shed 0 bases, J shed 9 bases, and the junction held 11 bases outside the gene matches. Germline lookup yields CDR1 LGHNA and CDR2 YSLEER. The CDR3 bases are TGCGCCAGCAGCCAAGATAGTAGGGGACTAGCGGGAGCGCGGACGCAGTATTTT. The encoded protein is CASSQDSRGLAGARTQYF.

Concerning this clonotype: This may come from a read error, since a much larger clone is one base off. The genes are TRBV11-2 and TRBJ2-7; the D gene is possibly TRBD1 (6 bases). This CDR3 has 14 residues. Per germline, CDR1 SGHAT and CDR2 FQNNGV. With 4 bases removed from V and 2 bases from J, the gap between germline ends came to 12 bases. The CDR3 sequence: CASSYSGDTYEQYF. The CDR3 DNA reads TGTGCCAGCAGCTATTCAGGGGACACCTACGAGCAGTACTTC.

This clonotype occurred a few times. This chain links TRBV5-6 with TRBJ2-5; tentatively, D is TRBD1 (5 bases). Trimming shortened V by 4 bases and J by 4 bases, and 14 bases separated the two germline ends. The CDR3 contains 14 residues. CDR1 and CDR2 from the germline V gene are SGHDT and YYEEEE. This chain's CDR3 is CASSVARVGETQYF. The CDR3 nucleotides are TGTGCCAGCAGCGTCGCCAGGGTGGGAGAGACCCAGTACTTC. Combining the CDR3 with reference TRBV5-6 and TRBJ2-5 gives the whole variable domain DAGVTQSPTHLIKTRGQQVTLRCSPKSGHDTVSWYQQALGQGPQFIFQYYEEEERQRGNFPDRFSGHQFPNYSSELNVNALLLGDSALYLCASSVARVGETQYFGPGTRLLVL.

The chain recombines TRBV11-3 with TRBJ2-1; 8 bases map to TRBD2. CDR1 is SGHNT and CDR2 is YENEEA in the germline V gene. CDR3 length equals 16 residues. V was clipped by 2 bases and J by 4 bases; unmatched bases: 7. The CDR3 nucleotides read TGTGCCAGCAGCTTATTAACGGGAGGGCTATACAATGAGCAGTTCTTC. Translation: CASSLLTGGLYNEQFF.

Turning to this clonotype: One end of the junction does not line up with germline, which may come from a read error. V usage is TRBV28 and J usage is TRBJ2-1; D is unclear. Looked up from germline, CDR1 is MDHEN and CDR2 is SYDVKM. This CDR3 is built from 15 residues. DNA of the CDR3: TGTGCCAGCAGTCGTGGCGAGTACTCCTACAACGAGCAGTTCTTC. Translation: CASSRGEYSYNEQFF.

In the case of this clonotype: This may arise from a read error, as a much more abundant clone is one base away. This sequence joins TRBV12-3 or TRBV12-4 and TRBJ2-3, with D perhaps matching TRBD1 (5 bases). There are 14 residues in the CDR3. The CDR3 nucleotides are TGTGTCAGCACCCCCGTAGGGGGCACAGATACGCAGTATTTT. Protein: CVSTPVGGTDTQYF.

This clonotype is a singleton in its sample. The V call is TRBV30, the J call TRBJ2-1, with D perhaps TRBD2 (6 bases). Germline V gene data show CDR1 as GTSNPN and CDR2 as SVGIG (reference sequence). Trimming pared 4 bases from V and 9 bases from J, leaving 10 bases between. The CDR3 runs to 11 residues. The CDR3 loop reads CAWTSGGEQFF. In DNA, the CDR3 is TGTGCCTGGACGTCCGGGGGTGAGCAGTTCTTC.

Note on this clonotype: A junction end diverges from the germline sequence, so it may reflect a read error. The CDR3 nucleotides are TGTACCAGCAGATCTAGGGGGCTGGGAGAGACCCAGTACTTC. Its protein product is CTSRSRGLGETQYF. The chain couples TRBV12-3 or TRBV12-4 to TRBJ2-5; 7 bases line up with TRBD1. The CDR3 extends over 14 amino acids.

This clonotype was seen at least ten times. The V and J genes are TRBV29-1 and TRBJ2-1, with D possibly being TRBD2 (6 bases). The CDR3 loop spans 12 amino acids. The V end was cut by 6 bases, the J end by 4 bases, with 10 bases between. CDR1 and CDR2 (germline): SQVTM, ANQGSEA. CDR3 protein: CSVLADYNEQFF. The CDR3 DNA reads as TGCAGCGTATTAGCGGATTACAATGAGCAGTTCTTC.

As concerns this clonotype: Since a much larger clone is just one base distant, this may be a read error. The chain employs TRBV7-9 and TRBJ2-1, with D perhaps matching TRBD1 or TRBD2 (6 bases each). The CDR3 is made up of 16 amino acids. V lost 0 bases and J 4 bases, leaving 13 bases between the germline ends. CDR1 is SEHNR, CDR2 FQNEAQ, per germline (reference sequence). CDR3: CASSLAGRRGYNEQFF. In nucleotides, the CDR3 is TGTGCCAGCAGCTTAGCGGGCAGGAGGGGGTACAATGAGCAGTTCTTC.

This clonotype has at least ten counts. The rearrangement links TRBV4-1 to TRBJ2-3; D may be TRBD2 (5 bases). Germline CDR1 MGHRA, CDR2 YSYEKL. Trimming removed 1 base at V and 2 bases at J, with 10 bases between. The CDR3 loop spans 15 amino acids. Written as DNA, the CDR3 is TGCGCCAGCAGCCAAGCTCGGGGATACACAGATACGCAGTATTTT. It codes for CASSQARGYTDTQYF.

The chain carries TRBV23-1 and TRBJ1-5; 10 bases agree with TRBD1. TRBV23-1 has ORF status, its function being uncertain. V shed 0 bases and J 5 bases; nucleotides not matched to a gene: 4. The CDR3 is 16 amino acids. For the CDR3, the DNA is TGCGCCAGCAGTCAATCGTGCGGGACAGGGGATCAGCCCCAGCATTTT. Translating gives CASSQSCGTGDQPQHF.

The chain uses TRBV7-9 and TRBJ2-1; D remains ambiguous. The ends were cut back, 6 bases at V and 6 bases at J, with 12 bases in the middle. This CDR3 spans 13 amino acids. From germline, CDR1 is SEHNR and CDR2 FQNEAQ (reference sequence). CDR3 DNA sequence: TGTGCCAGCAGTCCGGACGGAAGCAATGAGCAGTTCTTC. Translating it yields CASSPDGSNEQFF. The full variable domain, with the rest looked up from reference TRBV7-9 and TRBJ2-1, is DTGVSQNPRHKITKRGQNVTFRCDPISEHNRLYWYRQTLGQGPEFLTYFQNEAQLEKSRLLSDRFSAERPKGSFSTLEIQRTEQGDSAMYLCASSPDGSNEQFFGPGTRLTVL.